This T cell receptor (beta chain) was identified in a study of CD8+ T cells in alopecia areata (dated by TCRdb to 2016 to 2019). Concerning the study at large: The treated patients, all with moderate-to-severe alopecia areata, were enrolled in an open-label pilot trial of oral tofacitinib given at 5 to 10 mg twice daily. In humans, TCRbeta sequencing was performed on scalp tissue and on sorted CD4+ and CD8+ peripheral blood T cells from healthy controls and from patients with patchy or totalis/universalis alopecia areata. Amplification of TCRbeta CDR3 regions was done by immunoSEQ multiplex PCR using 35 Vbeta forward primers and 13 Jbeta reverse primers. High-throughput TCRbeta sequencing was used to examine T cell clonal expansion in alopecia areata in both the C3H/HeJ mouse model and human patients. RNA was obtained with the PAXgene miRNA kit for fixed scalp, the miRNeasy kit for PBMCs, and the RNeasy kit for mouse skin. Tofacitinib was administered for 6 to 18 months, and 6 months of follow-up off drug were then conducted to assess delayed response and recurrence. Tofacitinib-treated patients had biopsies at baseline and at 4 and 24 weeks of treatment, with a later scalp biopsy in several patients. The SALT score, which quantifies the percentage of affected scalp surface area, was used to measure disease severity in treated patients. Clonality in the scalp was compared among normal scalp (n=4), patchy alopecia areata scalp (n=8), and alopecia totalis/universalis scalp (n=8). Paper-wide results and their limitations: Scalp TCR repertoire analysis is complicated because resident alphabeta T cells in normal human skin are also sequenced, whereas mouse skin is dominated by gammadelta T cells. Because the treated cohort was small and included a single nonresponder, larger studies are needed to assess links between baseline CD8+ expansion and response. Lesional scalp, especially in alopecia totalis/universalis, showed higher clonality and more expanded CD8+ clones than normal scalp, suggesting antigenic drive. Many expanded lesional clones were found to persist in scalp and blood during tofacitinib treatment, and relapse after treatment cessation may be partly explained by this persistence. Compared with mice, TCR sequences shared between patients were less clear, possibly partly because of HLA diversity across the patient population. Tofacitinib significantly decreased scalp clonality and the number of expanded CD8+ clones among the top 100 scalp clones.

The library was made by the immunoSEQ multiplex PCR assay. RNA was extracted from all samples and reverse transcribed into cDNA, which served as template for TCR sequencing. SuperScript III was used for first-strand cDNA synthesis, primed with a 2:1 mix of oligo-dT and random hexamers. A synthetic immune receptor repertoire was used to measure amplification bias, and any remaining bias was corrected computationally. The authors' pipeline ran thus. Raw reads were preprocessed to remove errors, and CDR3 was defined by IMGT conventions from the conserved cysteine to phenylalanine. To get clonality, Shannon entropy was normalized by log2 of the number of productive unique TCRs and the result was subtracted from 1. Whether scalp clones were CD4 or CD8 was inferred by matching scalp TCRbeta sequences against CD4 and CD8 repertoires sorted from blood. The table comes from immuneACCESS by way of TCRdb, which keeps in-frame sequences with V and J called. Part of the clones is missing from these tables; in studies checked, under half for an unresolved V gene and the rest for unknown reasons. That table supplies the V and J calls and clone size; D and trimming were determined from the DNA. The sample table contains 150,000 to 200,000 clones; only one count was recorded for roughly 70% of them. In total, the top ten clones hold about 1.3% of the sample.

The treatment or condition label corresponds to: oral pan-JAK inhibitor, 5-10 mg twice daily. Lesional scalp punch biopsies and peripheral blood were obtained from alopecia areata patients. PBMCs were separated by density centrifugation and stained for CD3, CD4 and CD8, after which CD4+ and CD8+ T cells were sorted on a FACSAria. Its CDR3 holds 13 amino acids, cysteine through phenylalanine. The entry retains the CDR3 DNA only, 39 bases that are in frame from base 1. From V the trimming removes 4 bases and from J it removes 10 bases, while the gene matches leave 1 base of the junction unaccounted for. For CDR1 and CDR2, the germline V gene lists SNHLY and FYNNEI. On this clone itself: No cognate antigen has been identified for it. Base qualities were left out, and no much larger clone turns up one base away.

This clonotype was obtained from a human donor with alopecia areata. The specimen comprised CD4+ T cells sorted from blood, sampled at approximately week 50, from a patient treated with tofacitinib. The rearranged segments are TRBV2 and TRBJ2-1; TRBD2 fits 13 bases in the junction. The DNA sequence is as follows: TGTGCCAGCAGTGGGACTAGCGGGGGAGAGCAGTTCTTC. Its translation reads: CASSGTSGGEQFF.